Sequencing of this T cell receptor (beta chain) was carried out in a study of shared clonotypes between healthy human individuals. Study-level results: Clonotypes not shared had lower generation probabilities than those common to all four donors. Shared across several donors were roughly 5.3% of the naive CD4 clonotypes.

Notes on this clone: Its antigen is unknown.

Study processing details: ImmunoSEQ only sent back junction sequences with no quality scores, so filtering was done differently. The method was immunoSEQ multiplex PCR; TCRdb's version includes in-frame clones alone and lacks a portion of them. The D gene and trimming were derived from the DNA, and the V and J assignments and clone size from that table. The table has roughly 1.4 million clones, approximately 98.5% seen once. Germline V gene data show CDR1 as SGHTS and CDR2 as YDEGEE. Losses at the gene ends were 0 bases for V and 5 bases for J; bases not matched to a gene: 6. The CDR3 runs to 16 residues.

The chain links TRBV5-8 to TRBJ2-7; 12 nucleotides match TRBD1. The receptor comes from a young man in good health. Sequencing was done on a sample of naive CD4+ T cells sorted from blood. Subset indicated: CD45RA+ positively selected. The CDR3 loop reads CASSLGWDRGLDEQYF. CDR3 DNA sequence: TGTGCCAGCAGCTTGGGCTGGGACAGGGGGCTCGACGAGCAGTACTTC.